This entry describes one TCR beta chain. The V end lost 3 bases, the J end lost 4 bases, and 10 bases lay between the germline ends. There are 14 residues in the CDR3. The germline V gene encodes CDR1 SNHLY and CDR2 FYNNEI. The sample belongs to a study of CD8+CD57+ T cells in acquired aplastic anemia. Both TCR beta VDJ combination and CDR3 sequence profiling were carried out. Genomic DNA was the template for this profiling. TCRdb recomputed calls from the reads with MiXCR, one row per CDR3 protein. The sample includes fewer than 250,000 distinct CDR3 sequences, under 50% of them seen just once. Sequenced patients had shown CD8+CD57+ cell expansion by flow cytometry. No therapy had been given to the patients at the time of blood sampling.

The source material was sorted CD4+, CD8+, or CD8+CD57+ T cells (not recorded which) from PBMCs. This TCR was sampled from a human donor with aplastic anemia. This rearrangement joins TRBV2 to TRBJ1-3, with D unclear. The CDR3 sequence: CASSDYVPGNTIYF. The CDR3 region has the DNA TGTGCCAGCAGTGACTATGTCCCGGGAAACACCATATATTTT.